Following are 31 T cell receptor beta chains from one sample sequenced in a study of shared clonotypes between healthy human individuals. Repertoires were generated with immunoSEQ multiplex PCR, while TCRdb's copy carries only in-frame clones and drops some. The data show some 700,000 clones, less than 95% seen once. The sample taken for sequencing was memory CD8+ T cells from PBMCs. Subset noted: CD45RO+ cells pooled with CCR7-negative TemRA cells. The receptors originated from a man between 18 and 29 years old in good health. Some clones in this sample may be carry-over from other donors' samples.

The chain links TRBV11-2 to TRBJ1-2; weak D call: TRBD1 (5 bases). Germline CDR1 is SGHAT and CDR2 is FQNNGV. The CDR3 sequence is 11 residues long. With 10 bases removed from V and 4 bases from J, the gap between germline ends came to 10 bases. CDR3: CATLGVYGYTF. The CDR3 coding sequence is TGTGCCACCCTGGGGGTCTATGGCTACACCTTC.

This sequence joins TRBV13 and TRBJ2-7; D assignment may be TRBD1 or TRBD2 (5 bases each). V was shortened by 3 bases and J by 3 bases, with 12 bases between the two germline ends. Germline-derived CDR1 and CDR2 are PRHDT and FYEKMQ (reference sequence). The CDR3 has 14 residues. The CDR3 bases are TGTGCCAGCAGCTTCCTACGGGGCGGCTACGAGCAGTACTTC. Translated, it gives CASSFLRGGYEQYF.

The chain links TRBV28 to TRBJ2-3; TRBD1 aligns across 10 bases. V was clipped by 5 bases and J by 3 bases; unmatched bases: 11. Looked up from germline, CDR1 is MDHEN and CDR2 is SYDVKM. The CDR3 extends over 17 amino acids. CDR3 coding DNA: TGTGCCAGCAGTGGGACAGGGGCCCGCCGTTGGACAGATACGCAGTATTTT. It encodes CASSGTGARRWTDTQYF.

This sequence joins TRBV7-8 and TRBJ2-2; a possible D gene is TRBD2 (5 bases). Trimming took off 5 bases at V and 6 bases at J, with 10 bases between the two ends. CDR3 length: 13 amino acids. The germline V gene has CDR1 SGHVS and CDR2 FQNEAQ. CDR3 sequence: CASSPTSSGELFF. DNA for the CDR3: TGTGCCAGCAGCCCTACTAGTTCCGGGGAGCTGTTTTTT.

The gene calls are TRBV7-2 and TRBJ1-2; possibly TRBD1 for D (5 bases). Germline CDR1 SGHTA, CDR2 FQGNSA. V lost 5 bases, J lost 4 bases, and 11 bases lay in between. The CDR3 has 13 amino acids. The CDR3 here is CASSSEGSYGYTF. DNA for the CDR3: TGTGCCAGCAGCAGTGAGGGGTCCTATGGCTACACCTTC.

The chain couples TRBV7-9 to TRBJ2-1, with D unclear. Trimming stripped 4 bases from V and 9 bases from J, with 16 bases between. This CDR3 has 14 amino acids. CDR1 SEHNR and CDR2 FQNEAQ come from the germline V gene (reference sequence). CDR3 sequence (DNA): TGTGCCAGCAGCTACTCCACGGATATCGGTGAGCAGTTCTTC. This codes for CASSYSTDIGEQFF.

V is TRBV28 and J is TRBJ2-7, with TRBD1 matching over 9 bases. Germline V lookup: CDR1 MDHEN, CDR2 SYDVKM. The CDR3 length is 14 residues. Losses at the gene ends were 6 bases for V and 2 bases for J; bases not matched to a gene: 5. The DNA of the CDR3 is TGTGCCAGCAGCCCCACAGGGGGCGCCTACGAGCAGTACTTC. Protein sequence: CASSPTGGAYEQYF.

This chain links TRBV19 with TRBJ2-2; 9 bases are a match to TRBD1. This CDR3 region has 16 residues. Germline-derived CDR1 and CDR2 are LNHDA and SQIVND (reference sequence). The junction had 8 bases not matched to a gene; V was cut back by 3 bases and J by 6 bases. The CDR3 reads CASSIIFGTGPGELFF. The CDR3 nucleotides are TGTGCCAGTAGTATCATTTTCGGGACAGGGCCCGGGGAGCTGTTTTTT.

The rearrangement links TRBV28 to TRBJ2-5; 7 bases are a match to TRBD1. The length of the CDR3 is 15 residues. The germline V gene has CDR1 MDHEN and CDR2 SYDVKM. J was trimmed by 5 bases and V by 5 bases; bases with no gene match: 11. CDR3 sequence: CASSVRTGRGETQYF. The CDR3 nucleotides are TGTGCCAGCAGTGTCCGGACAGGTAGAGGGGAGACCCAGTACTTC.

This clone was seen a single time. The J gene is TRBJ2-7, the V gene TRBV30; no firm D call. The V end lost 0 bases, the J end lost 3 bases, and 15 bases lay between the germline ends. Germline CDR1 and CDR2: GTSNPN and SVGIG (reference sequence). The CDR3 runs to 15 residues. CDR3 sequence: CAWSVGWATRYEQYF. CDR3 DNA sequence: TGTGCCTGGAGTGTAGGTTGGGCCACCCGCTACGAGCAGTACTTC.

The chain has TRBV28 and TRBJ2-5; TRBD1 aligns across 12 bases. With V trimmed by 5 bases and J by 0 bases, 4 bases remained unmatched. CDR3 length equals 16 residues. Germline lookup yields CDR1 MDHEN and CDR2 SYDVKM. The CDR3 bases are TGTGCCAGCAGTCCCGGGACAGGGGGCTACCAAGAGACCCAGTACTTC. Protein: CASSPGTGGYQETQYF.

V is TRBV6-1 and J is TRBJ1-1, with D possibly being TRBD1 (5 bases). Germline loops: CDR1 MNHNS, CDR2 SASEGT. Deletions cut 1 base from V and 6 bases from J, with 12 bases between. The CDR3 spans 14 residues. CDR3 sequence reads: CASSEVGWGAEAFF. DNA for the CDR3: TGTGCCAGCAGTGAAGTGGGGTGGGGGGCTGAAGCTTTCTTT.

The chain couples TRBV18 to TRBJ1-1; no firm D call. This CDR3 contains 12 residues. V lost 3 bases, J lost 7 bases, and 9 bases lay in between. CDR1 is KGHSH and CDR2 is LQKENI in the germline V gene. This CDR3 is CASSPDGLEAFF. CDR3 sequence (DNA): TGTGCCAGCTCACCCGACGGGCTTGAAGCTTTCTTT. The whole variable domain, filled in from reference TRBV18 and TRBJ1-1, reads NAGVMQNPRHLVRRRGQEARLRCSPMKGHSHVYWYRQLPEEGLKFMVYLQKENIIDESGMPKERFSAEFPKEGPSILRIQQVVRGDSAAYFCASSPDGLEAFFGQGTRLTVV.

CDR3 sequence: CASSKDRGSGNTIYF. CDR3 DNA sequence: TGTGCCAGCAGTAAAGACAGGGGATCTGGAAACACCATATATTTT. This chain links TRBV28 with TRBJ1-3, with 8 bases that match TRBD1. This CDR3 comprises 15 residues. Germline V gene lookup returns CDR1 MDHEN and CDR2 SYDVKM. The junction had 4 bases not matched to a gene; V was cut back by 5 bases and J by 1 base.

This chain joins TRBV7-3 and TRBJ1-1, with D unclear. Trimming cost V 5 bases and J 1 base, with 17 bases left between them. The CDR3 runs to 16 residues. Germline V gives CDR1 SGHTA, CDR2 FQGTGA. CDR3 in amino acids: CASSPFGSARNTEAFF. CDR3 bases: TGTGCCAGCAGCCCGTTTGGAAGCGCGAGGAACACTGAAGCTTTCTTT. Variable domain in full (rest from reference TRBV7-3 and TRBJ1-1): GAGVSQTPSNKVTEKGKYVELRCDPISGHTALYWYRQSLGQGPEFLIYFQGTGAADDSGLPNDRFFAVRPEGSVSTLKIQRTERGDSAVYLCASSPFGSARNTEAFFGQGTRLTVV.

In its sample, this clone was seen once. V is TRBV5-6 and J is TRBJ2-1; 10 positions agree with TRBD2. This CDR3 has 16 amino acids. V shed 0 bases and J 2 bases; nucleotides not matched to a gene: 2. CDR1 SGHDT and CDR2 YYEEEE come from the germline V gene. CDR3 sequence (DNA): TGTGCCAGCAGCTTGGCCCTAGCGGGAGCCTACAATGAGCAGTTCTTC. This codes for CASSLALAGAYNEQFF.

The chain links TRBV27 to TRBJ2-7, with TRBD2 identical over 11 bases. V shed 6 bases and J 2 bases; nucleotides not matched to a gene: 6. The CDR3 has 15 residues. Germline CDR1 and CDR2: MNHEY and SMNVEV (reference sequence). CDR3 nucleotide sequence: TGTGCCAGCAGACAACTAGCGGGAGAAGCCTACGAGCAGTACTTC. It codes for CASRQLAGEAYEQYF.

On this clone: Additional DNA sequences in this sample encode the identical CDR3. The chain joins TRBV4-1 to TRBJ1-1; possible D gene TRBD1, 5 bases. CDR1 is MGHRA, CDR2 YSYEKL, per germline. V lost 3 bases, J lost 5 bases, and 13 bases lay in between. The CDR3 totals 14 residues. The CDR3 here is CASSHGGEWTEAFF. The CDR3 DNA sequence: TGCGCCAGCAGCCACGGGGGTGAGTGGACTGAAGCTTTCTTT.

This clone was counted a few times. The chain joins TRBV4-2 to TRBJ1-4; D ambiguous. This CDR3 has 13 amino acids. Germline CDR1 is LGHNA and CDR2 is YNFKEQ. The V and J ends lost 1 base and 8 bases respectively, with 8 bases between them. CDR3 in amino acids: CASSQGMREKLFF. Written as DNA, the CDR3 is TGTGCCAGCAGCCAAGGGATGAGGGAAAAACTGTTTTTT.

The rearrangement links TRBV27 to TRBJ2-1; 7 bases line up with TRBD1. The CDR3 runs 15 residues. J was trimmed by 2 bases and V by 4 bases; bases with no gene match: 5. Germline CDR1 and CDR2: MNHEY and SMNVEV (reference sequence). CDR3: CASSWNRGTYNEQFF. The CDR3, as DNA: TGTGCCAGCAGTTGGAACAGGGGTACCTACAATGAGCAGTTCTTC.

The gene calls are TRBV2 and TRBJ2-1, with 7 nucleotides matching TRBD2. The CDR3 sequence is 15 residues long. Germline-derived CDR1 and CDR2 are SNHLY and FYNNEI. Trimming cost V 1 base and J 6 bases; bases outside gene matches: 6. The CDR3 sequence is CASSEGAGVPNEQFF. The DNA for the CDR3 is TGTGCCAGCAGTGAAGGGGCGGGGGTCCCCAATGAGCAGTTCTTC.

The CDR3 is CAWKSRANTEAFF. The CDR3 nucleotides are TGTGCCTGGAAATCCAGGGCTAACACTGAAGCTTTCTTT. The J gene is TRBJ1-1, the V gene TRBV30, with D possibly TRBD1 on 5 matching bases. The CDR3 consists of 13 residues. V was cut by 4 bases and J by 2 bases, with 11 bases left in between. Per germline, CDR1 GTSNPN and CDR2 SVGIG (reference sequence).

The rearrangement joins TRBV19 to TRBJ2-1; no reliable D call. CDR3 length: 16 residues. Germline loops: CDR1 LNHDA, CDR2 SQIVND (reference sequence). V dropped 2 bases and J dropped 6 bases, with 17 bases sitting between them. DNA of the CDR3: TGTGCCAGTAGTATATCCAGACTCCCAGGATTCAATGAGCAGTTCTTC. Its translation is CASSISRLPGFNEQFF.

The chain uses TRBV19 and TRBJ2-1; TRBD2 matches 10 bases. This CDR3 is 16 amino acids long. Germline loops: CDR1 LNHDA, CDR2 SQIVND (reference sequence). After removal of 1 base from V and 3 bases from J, the junction contained 3 bases not matched to a gene. CDR3 amino acids: CASSIVLAGIYNEQFF. CDR3 coding DNA: TGTGCCAGTAGTATAGTACTAGCGGGGATCTACAATGAGCAGTTCTTC.

This rearrangement joins TRBV7-9 to TRBJ2-7, with 13 bases that match TRBD2. The CDR3 runs 16 residues. V shed 7 bases, J shed 4 bases, and the junction held 10 bases outside the gene matches. The germline V gene has CDR1 SEHNR and CDR2 FQNEAQ (reference sequence). The CDR3 nucleotides read TGTGCCAGCAACGCTGAGGGACTAGCGGGGTTATACGAGCAGTACTTC. As protein: CASNAEGLAGLYEQYF.

The chain links TRBV7-3 to TRBJ2-1; possible D gene TRBD2, 6 bases. The CDR3 contains 13 residues. The V end was cut by 5 bases, the J end by 7 bases, with 12 bases between. Per germline, CDR1 SGHTA and CDR2 FQGTGA. The CDR3, as DNA: TGTGCCAGCAGCCCAACGGGGGAGAATGAGCAGTTCTTC. This gives the protein CASSPTGENEQFF.

The gene calls are TRBV6-5 and TRBJ2-1, with no clear D. Trimming stripped 3 bases from V and 4 bases from J, with 10 bases between. The CDR3 runs to 14 residues. Germline V CDR1 and CDR2: MNHEY, SVGAGI. CDR3 sequence: CASSYGTFYNEQFF. CDR3 coding DNA: TGTGCCAGCAGTTATGGTACTTTTTACAATGAGCAGTTCTTC.

J is TRBJ2-3 and V is TRBV25-1; possible D gene TRBD1, 6 bases. Germline CDR1 and CDR2: MGHDK and SYGVNS. Trimming pared 6 bases from V and 8 bases from J, leaving 18 bases between. The CDR3 has 14 residues. This CDR3 is CASRKDRRGATQYF. CDR3 in DNA: TGTGCCAGCAGGAAGGACAGAAGGGGAGCTACGCAGTATTTT.

The chain uses TRBV27 and TRBJ1-2; maybe TRBD1 (6 bases). The CDR3 totals 15 residues. Germline V lookup: CDR1 MNHEY, CDR2 SMNVEV (reference sequence). V was cut by 5 bases and J by 6 bases, with 19 bases left in between. This chain's CDR3 is CASSPARQVVDGYTF. DNA of the CDR3: TGTGCCAGCAGTCCGGCTCGACAGGTTGTAGATGGCTACACCTTC.

The chain joins TRBV6-1 to TRBJ2-5; a weak D match, TRBD2 (5 bases). CDR1 is MNHNS, CDR2 SASEGT, per germline. CDR3 length equals 15 residues. Trimming shortened V by 1 base and J by 2 bases, and 11 bases separated the two germline ends. CDR3 in amino acids: CASSEDWRTQETQYF. CDR3 nucleotides: TGTGCCAGCAGTGAAGATTGGAGGACTCAAGAGACCCAGTACTTC.

The table lists this clone with a count of one. Other nucleotide sequences from this sample produce the same CDR3. V gene TRBV7-9 combines with J gene TRBJ1-2, with 7 bases identical to TRBD1. Germline CDR1 is SEHNR and CDR2 is FQNEAQ (reference sequence). The V gene end was trimmed by 5 bases and the J gene end by 3 bases; junction bases not matched to a gene: 3. This CDR3 has 13 amino acids. The CDR3 DNA follows: TGTGCCAGCAGCCTGGGGACAGACTATGGCTACACCTTC. Translated, it gives CASSLGTDYGYTF.